This T cell receptor beta chain was found in a study of CD8+ T cells in alopecia areata. Overall study results and limits: Researchers report lesional scalp, most notably alopecia totalis/universalis, outstripped normal scalp in clonality.

This clone was seen only a few times. Its antigen is unknown. This CDR3 contains 15 residues. Trimming left V 3 bases short and J 3 bases short, with 12 bases between. CDR1 and CDR2 (germline): SGHTA, FQGNSA. cDNA serving as the sequencing template came from extracted, reverse transcribed RNA. Data came from immunoSEQ multiplex PCR; TCRdb stores just in-frame clones and leaves some out. Counted here are over 150,000 clones, 59% occurring once; the ten biggest clones make up around 15%. The source is a human donor with alopecia areata. The material sequenced was CD4+ T cells sorted from blood, taken at week 0. The chain links TRBV7-2 to TRBJ1-5; D unresolved. CDR3 amino acids: CASSFASQNNQPQHF. The DNA of the CDR3 is TGTGCCAGCAGCTTCGCCAGCCAGAACAATCAGCCCCAGCATTTT. Drawing the rest from reference TRBV7-2 and TRBJ1-5, the complete variable domain is GAGVSQSPSNKVTEKGKDVELRCDPISGHTALYWYRQSLGQGLEFLIYFQGNSAPDKSGLPSDRFSAERTGGSVSTLTIQRTQQEDSAVYLCASSFASQNNQPQHFGDGTRLSIL.